Each of the 22 T cell receptor beta chains below was sequenced from the same sample in a study of blood T cell repertoires in COVID-19. The repertoire was sequenced with immunoSEQ multiplex PCR; TCRdb's copy has only in-frame clones and lacks some. The repertoire consists of roughly 21,000 clones, with approximately 84% occurring once and the leading ten covering roughly 2.9%. The sample comprised peripheral blood. The receptors originated from a man aged 40-55 years with acute or convalescent COVID-19.

The V call is TRBV4-3, the J call TRBJ1-1; a weak D match, TRBD1 (6 bases). CDR3 length: 13 residues. Germline-derived CDR1 and CDR2 are LGHNA and YSLEER. Deletions cut 3 bases from V and 1 base from J, with 6 bases between. The CDR3 is CASSQGANTEAFF. The CDR3 coding sequence is TGCGCCAGCAGCCAGGGGGCGAACACTGAAGCTTTCTTT.

The chain has TRBV7-9 and TRBJ2-1; 11 positions agree with TRBD2. The germline V gene encodes CDR1 SEHNR and CDR2 FQNEAQ (reference sequence). V trimming: 5 bases; J trimming: 0 bases; junction bases outside the gene matches: 6. The CDR3 sequence is 17 residues long. In nucleotides, the CDR3 is TGTGCCAGCAGCCCTACGACTAGCGGGGCCTCCTACAATGAGCAGTTCTTC. Amino acids: CASSPTTSGASYNEQFF.

This clone was observed once. The chain has TRBV18 and TRBJ2-7; TRBD2 matches 12 bases. Trimming took 2 bases from V and 3 from J; bases not matched to a gene: 8. This CDR3 has 17 amino acids. In germline, CDR1 is KGHSH, CDR2 LQKENI. The CDR3 sequence: CASSPMSSGRGNYEQYF. CDR3 DNA sequence: TGTGCCAGCTCACCAATGTCTAGCGGGAGGGGGAACTACGAGCAGTACTTC.

The chain has TRBV19 and TRBJ2-7; 7 bases are shared with TRBD1. The CDR3 is made up of 13 amino acids. V lost 4 bases and J lost 7; bases outside the gene matches: 7. Germline V gene lookup returns CDR1 LNHDA and CDR2 SQIVND (reference sequence). In DNA form, the CDR3 reads TGTGCCAGTAGTACGGGACAGACTAAGGAGCAGTACTTC. Translated, it gives CASSTGQTKEQYF.

The genes are TRBV20-1 and TRBJ2-1, with no clear D. With 3 bases removed from V and 3 bases from J, the gap between germline ends came to 15 bases. The CDR3 extends over 15 amino acids. Germline lookup yields CDR1 DFQATT and CDR2 SNEGSKA (reference sequence). CDR3 amino acids: CSASGPERSYNEQFF. The CDR3 DNA is TGCAGTGCTAGTGGGCCCGAGAGGAGCTACAATGAGCAGTTCTTC.

V is TRBV19 and J is TRBJ1-5; 8 nucleotides agree with TRBD1. Per germline, CDR1 LNHDA and CDR2 SQIVND (reference sequence). V trimming: 6 bases; J trimming: 5 bases; junction bases outside the gene matches: 3. This CDR3 comprises 13 residues. The CDR3 region is CASRPQGDQPQHF. CDR3 bases: TGTGCCAGTAGGCCACAGGGGGATCAGCCCCAGCATTTT.

This sequence joins TRBV18 and TRBJ1-5, with 10 positions matching TRBD1. The CDR3 has 15 amino acids. V was clipped by 6 bases and J by 1 base; unmatched bases: 3. The V gene's germline CDR1 is KGHSH and CDR2 LQKENI. CDR3 bases: TGTGCCAGCTCCTGGGACAGGGGAAGCAATCAGCCCCAGCATTTT. Its translation is CASSWDRGSNQPQHF.

This clone was counted once. The V call is TRBV3-1 (or the pseudogene TRBV3-2), the J call TRBJ1-2; D perhaps matches TRBD1 (6 bases). This CDR3 contains 15 residues. Per the germline V gene, CDR1 is LGHDT and CDR2 is YNNKEL (reference sequence). Trimming pared 0 bases from V and 7 bases from J, leaving 15 bases between. Here the CDR3 reads CASSQDLAGAGGYTF. Here the CDR3 DNA reads TGTGCCAGCAGCCAAGATCTGGCGGGGGCGGGTGGCTACACCTTC.

The chain links TRBV6-6 to TRBJ2-3; D unresolved. V lost 3 bases to trimming and J lost 3 bases, with 4 bases between them. Germline V gene lookup returns CDR1 MNHNY and CDR2 SVGAGI (reference sequence). The CDR3 totals 12 residues. CDR3 nucleotides: TGTGCCAGCAGTTATCAAACAGATACGCAGTATTTT. Its protein product is CASSYQTDTQYF.

This chain connects TRBV6-1 to TRBJ2-4; possible D gene TRBD1, 6 bases. This CDR3 spans 15 amino acids. Germline CDR1 is MNHNS and CDR2 is SASEGT. With 3 bases removed from V and 9 bases from J, the gap between germline ends came to 18 bases. The CDR3 DNA follows: TGTGCCAGCAGTGATGTGGGACAACCACAAAGCATTCAGTACTTC. The encoded protein is CASSDVGQPQSIQYF.

The V call is TRBV25-1, the J call TRBJ1-4; 8 bases align to TRBD1. Trimming at V came to 3 bases and at J to 7 bases, leaving 7 bases not matched to a gene. There are 15 residues in the CDR3. Germline V gene sequence: CDR1 MGHDK, CDR2 SYGVNS. CDR3 residues: CASSDRTGRGEKLFF. The CDR3 coding sequence is TGTGCCAGCAGTGACCGGACAGGGAGAGGTGAAAAACTGTTTTTT.

The chain carries TRBV10-2 and TRBJ1-1; D is ambiguous. Germline values: CDR1 WSHSY, CDR2 SAAADI. This CDR3 region has 12 residues. Trimming pared 6 bases from V and 1 base from J, leaving 6 bases between. CDR3 sequence (DNA): TGCGCCAGCAGGATGGCGAACACTGAAGCTTTCTTT. Its translation: CASRMANTEAFF.

J is TRBJ1-3 and V is TRBV9; D is unclear. CDR1 and CDR2 from the germline V gene are SGDLS and YYNGEE. This CDR3 has 14 amino acids. The V and J ends lost 0 bases and 3 bases respectively, with 7 bases between them. The CDR3 bases are TGTGCCAGCAGCGTAGCTAGAGATGGAAACACCATATATTTT. This codes for CASSVARDGNTIYF.

The chain combines TRBV29-1 with TRBJ2-3, with D maybe TRBD1 (6 bases). Trimming pared 3 bases from V and 6 bases from J, leaving 10 bases between. This CDR3 is 12 amino acids long. Germline V gene lookup returns CDR1 SQVTM and CDR2 ANQGSEA. The CDR3 bases are TGCAGCGTTGATTGGGGGCTGGATACGCAGTATTTT. It codes for CSVDWGLDTQYF.

As concerns this clone: Within the sample, other DNA sequences also encode this same CDR3. The rearrangement joins TRBV4-2 to TRBJ2-7, with 8 bases that match TRBD2. The germline CDR1 and CDR2 sequences are LGHNA and YNFKEQ. The junction had 4 bases not matched to a gene; V was cut back by 0 bases and J by 0 bases. The CDR3 runs 16 residues. CDR3 DNA: TGTGCCAGCAGCCAAGATAGGCTAGCGGGCTCCTACGAGCAGTACTTC. Its translation: CASSQDRLAGSYEQYF.

The chain recombines TRBV18 with TRBJ1-1; D not certain. This CDR3 has 14 amino acids. Germline lookup yields CDR1 KGHSH and CDR2 LQKENI. V gave up 1 base and J gave up 3 bases, with 9 bases separating them. Here the CDR3 DNA reads TGTGCCAGCTCACCACAGGGAGCCTACACTGAAGCTTTCTTT. Protein: CASSPQGAYTEAFF.

The chain combines TRBV6-5 with TRBJ1-5; the D gene is possibly TRBD1 (5 bases). The V and J ends lost 4 bases and 6 bases respectively, with 13 bases between them. CDR1 is MNHEY, CDR2 SVGAGI, per germline. The CDR3 has 14 residues. The CDR3 DNA sequence: TGTGCCAGCAGTTTCCTCCAGGGCAGTCAGCCCCAGCATTTT. This sequence encodes CASSFLQGSQPQHF.

J is TRBJ1-2 and V is TRBV7-2; 10 nucleotides line up with TRBD1. J lost 3 bases, V lost 3 bases, and 7 bases had no gene match. This CDR3 contains 16 residues. Germline V lookup: CDR1 SGHTA, CDR2 FQGNSA. DNA of the CDR3: TGTGCCAGCAGCTTTTTTCTGGGACAGGGGTACTATGGCTACACCTTC. Protein: CASSFFLGQGYYGYTF.

This clone was seen only once. The chain uses TRBV19 and TRBJ1-2; 12 bases agree with TRBD1. CDR3 length: 15 amino acids. Looked up from germline, CDR1 is LNHDA and CDR2 is SQIVND (reference sequence). V was pared by 5 bases and J by 4 bases, with 5 bases of the junction left unmatched. This chain's CDR3 is CASSGGTGGSYGYTF. The CDR3, as DNA: TGTGCCAGTAGTGGGGGGACAGGGGGCAGCTATGGCTACACCTTC.

V gene TRBV9 combines with J gene TRBJ2-2, with 10 nucleotides matching TRBD2. CDR1 is SGDLS, CDR2 YYNGEE, per germline. This CDR3 has 17 residues. With 4 bases clipped from V and 0 bases from J, the junction kept 6 bases outside the gene matches. CDR3 coding DNA: TGTGCCAGCAGCTCGCCAGCGGGGGGGACGAACACCGGGGAGCTGTTTTTT. This encodes CASSSPAGGTNTGELFF.

V gene TRBV19 combines with J gene TRBJ1-4; tentatively, D is TRBD1 (5 bases). The germline V gene has CDR1 LNHDA and CDR2 SQIVND (reference sequence). The CDR3 runs to 14 residues. Between the trimmed V and J ends, which lost 4 bases and 2 bases, there was a span of 8 bases. The CDR3 DNA reads TGTGCCAGTAGTACAGGGTTGACTAATGAAAAACTGTTTTTT. Translation: CASSTGLTNEKLFF.

CDR3 nucleotides: TGTGCCAGCAGCCTCGTGCTAGCGGGAGACGAGCAGTACTTC. The encoded protein is CASSLVLAGDEQYF. The V call is TRBV5-6, the J call TRBJ2-7; 10 bases line up with TRBD2. V lost 4 bases and J lost 5; bases outside the gene matches: 6. The V gene's germline CDR1 is SGHDT and CDR2 YYEEEE. The CDR3 consists of 14 residues. The full variable domain, with the rest looked up from reference TRBV5-6 and TRBJ2-7, is DAGVTQSPTHLIKTRGQQVTLRCSPKSGHDTVSWYQQALGQGPQFIFQYYEEEERQRGNFPDRFSGHQFPNYSSELNVNALLLGDSALYLCASSLVLAGDEQYFGPGTRLTVT.